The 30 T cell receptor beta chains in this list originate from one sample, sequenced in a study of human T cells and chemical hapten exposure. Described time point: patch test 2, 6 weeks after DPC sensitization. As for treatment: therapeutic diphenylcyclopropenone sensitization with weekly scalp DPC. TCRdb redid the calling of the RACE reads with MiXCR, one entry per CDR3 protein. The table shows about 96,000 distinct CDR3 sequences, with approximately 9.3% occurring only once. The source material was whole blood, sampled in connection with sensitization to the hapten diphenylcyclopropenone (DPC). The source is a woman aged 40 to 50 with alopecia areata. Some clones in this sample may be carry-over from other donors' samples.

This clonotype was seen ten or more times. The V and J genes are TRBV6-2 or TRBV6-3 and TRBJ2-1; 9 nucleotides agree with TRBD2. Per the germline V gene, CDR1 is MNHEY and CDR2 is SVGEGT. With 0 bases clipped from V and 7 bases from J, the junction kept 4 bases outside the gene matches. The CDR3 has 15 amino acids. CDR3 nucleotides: TGTGCCAGCAGTTACTCGGCTAGCGGGGTAAATGAGCAGTTCTTC. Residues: CASSYSASGVNEQFF.

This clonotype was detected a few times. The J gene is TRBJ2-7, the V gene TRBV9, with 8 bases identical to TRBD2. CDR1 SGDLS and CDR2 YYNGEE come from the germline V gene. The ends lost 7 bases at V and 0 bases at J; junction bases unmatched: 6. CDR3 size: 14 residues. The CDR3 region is CASGSGTSSYEQYF. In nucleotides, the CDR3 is TGTGCCAGCGGCTCCGGGACTAGCTCCTACGAGCAGTACTTC. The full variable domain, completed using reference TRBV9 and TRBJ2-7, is DSGVTQTPKHLITATGQRVTLRCSPRSGDLSVYWYQQSLDQGLQFLIQYYNGEERAKGNILERFSAQQFPDLHSELNLSSLELGDSALYFCASGSGTSSYEQYFGPGTRLTVT.

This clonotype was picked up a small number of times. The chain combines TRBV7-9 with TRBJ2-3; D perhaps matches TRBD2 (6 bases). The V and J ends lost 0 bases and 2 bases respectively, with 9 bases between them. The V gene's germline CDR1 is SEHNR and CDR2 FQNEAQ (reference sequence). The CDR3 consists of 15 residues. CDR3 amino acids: CASSLAGGVTDTQYF. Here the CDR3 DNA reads TGTGCCAGCAGCTTAGCCGGGGGTGTCACAGATACGCAGTATTTT. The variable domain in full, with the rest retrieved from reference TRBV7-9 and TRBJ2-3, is DTGVSQNPRHKITKRGQNVTFRCDPISEHNRLYWYRQTLGQGPEFLTYFQNEAQLEKSRLLSDRFSAERPKGSFSTLEIQRTEQGDSAMYLCASSLAGGVTDTQYFGPGTRLTVL.

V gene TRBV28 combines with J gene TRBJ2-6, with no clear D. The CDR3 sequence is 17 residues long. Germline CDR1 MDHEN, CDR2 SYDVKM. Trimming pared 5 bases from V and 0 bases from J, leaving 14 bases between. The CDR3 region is CASSRELLNSGANVLTF. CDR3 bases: TGTGCCAGCAGTCGCGAACTCTTAAACTCTGGGGCCAACGTCCTGACTTTC.

This CDR3 reads CASSQVLARNTGELFF. CDR3 in DNA: TGCGCCAGCAGCCAAGTTCTAGCGCGGAACACCGGGGAGCTGTTTTTT. The chain joins TRBV4-3 to TRBJ2-2; TRBD2 might be the D (6 bases). The V end was cut by 1 base, the J end by 1 base, with 10 bases between. The germline CDR1 and CDR2 sequences are LGHNA and YSLEER. The CDR3 totals 16 residues.

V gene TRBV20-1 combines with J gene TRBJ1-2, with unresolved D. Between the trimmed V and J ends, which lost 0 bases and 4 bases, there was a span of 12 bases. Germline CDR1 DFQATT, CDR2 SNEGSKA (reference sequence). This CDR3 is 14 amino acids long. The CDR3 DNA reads TGCAGTGCTAGAGAGCAGGAGGGTGGCTATGGCTACACCTTC. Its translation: CSAREQEGGYGYTF.

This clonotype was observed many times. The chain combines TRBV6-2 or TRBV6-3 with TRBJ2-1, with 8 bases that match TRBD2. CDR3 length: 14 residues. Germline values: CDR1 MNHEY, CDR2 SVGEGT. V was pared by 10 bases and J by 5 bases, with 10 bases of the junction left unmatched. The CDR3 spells CATISGSVNNEQFF. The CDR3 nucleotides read TGTGCCACCATCAGCGGGAGTGTCAACAATGAGCAGTTCTTC.

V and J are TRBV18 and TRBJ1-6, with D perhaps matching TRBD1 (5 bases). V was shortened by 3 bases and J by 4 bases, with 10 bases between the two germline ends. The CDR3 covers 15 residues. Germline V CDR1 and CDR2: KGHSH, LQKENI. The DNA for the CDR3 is TGTGCCAGCTCACCGAACGGACAATATAATTCACCCCTCCACTTT. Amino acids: CASSPNGQYNSPLHF.

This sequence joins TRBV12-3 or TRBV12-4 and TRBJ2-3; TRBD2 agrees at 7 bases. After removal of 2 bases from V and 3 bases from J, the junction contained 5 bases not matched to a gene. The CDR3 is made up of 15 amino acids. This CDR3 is CASSLWGRDTDTQYF. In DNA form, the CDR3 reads TGTGCCAGCAGTTTATGGGGGAGGGATACAGATACGCAGTATTTT.

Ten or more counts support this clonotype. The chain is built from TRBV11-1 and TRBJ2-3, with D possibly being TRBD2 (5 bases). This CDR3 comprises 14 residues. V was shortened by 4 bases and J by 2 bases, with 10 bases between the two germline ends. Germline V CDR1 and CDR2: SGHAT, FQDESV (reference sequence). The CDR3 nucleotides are TGTGCCAGCAGCTCGGACTCGCACACAGATACGCAGTATTTT. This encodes CASSSDSHTDTQYF.

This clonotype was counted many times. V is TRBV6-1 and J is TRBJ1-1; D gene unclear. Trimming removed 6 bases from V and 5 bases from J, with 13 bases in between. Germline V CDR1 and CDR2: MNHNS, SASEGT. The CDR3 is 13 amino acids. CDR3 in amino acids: CASRRLHGTEAFF. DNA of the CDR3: TGTGCCAGCAGGAGGTTGCACGGGACTGAAGCTTTCTTT.

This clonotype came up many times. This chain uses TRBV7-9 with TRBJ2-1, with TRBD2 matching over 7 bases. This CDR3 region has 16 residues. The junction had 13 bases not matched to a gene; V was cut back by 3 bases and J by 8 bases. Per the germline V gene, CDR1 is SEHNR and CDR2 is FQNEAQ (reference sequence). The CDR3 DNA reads TGTGCCAGCAGCTTTACCGGACGGGGAGGGGTTGATGAGCAGTTCTTC. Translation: CASSFTGRGGVDEQFF.

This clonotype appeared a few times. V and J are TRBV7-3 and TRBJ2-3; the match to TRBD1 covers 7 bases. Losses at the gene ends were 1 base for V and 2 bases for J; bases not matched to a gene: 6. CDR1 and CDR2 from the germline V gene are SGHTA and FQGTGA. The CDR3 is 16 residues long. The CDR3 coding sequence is TGTGCCAGCAGCTTAAACCCCGGGACAGTCACAGATACGCAGTATTTT. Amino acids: CASSLNPGTVTDTQYF. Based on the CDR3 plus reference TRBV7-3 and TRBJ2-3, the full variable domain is GAGVSQTPSNKVTEKGKYVELRCDPISGHTALYWYRQSLGQGPEFLIYFQGTGAADDSGLPNDRFFAVRPEGSVSTLKIQRTERGDSAVYLCASSLNPGTVTDTQYFGPGTRLTVL.

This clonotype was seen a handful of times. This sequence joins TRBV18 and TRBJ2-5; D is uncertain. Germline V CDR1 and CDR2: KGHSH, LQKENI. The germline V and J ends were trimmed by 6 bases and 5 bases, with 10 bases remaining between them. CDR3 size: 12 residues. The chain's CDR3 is CASSRFGETQYF. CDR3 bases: TGTGCCAGCTCCCGCTTTGGTGAGACCCAGTACTTC.

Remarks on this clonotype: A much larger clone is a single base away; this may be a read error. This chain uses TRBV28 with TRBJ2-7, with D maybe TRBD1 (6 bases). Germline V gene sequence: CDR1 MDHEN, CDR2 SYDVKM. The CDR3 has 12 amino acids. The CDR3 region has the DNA TGTACCAGCAGTGGACAGAGATACGAGCAGTACTTC. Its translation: CTSSGQRYEQYF.

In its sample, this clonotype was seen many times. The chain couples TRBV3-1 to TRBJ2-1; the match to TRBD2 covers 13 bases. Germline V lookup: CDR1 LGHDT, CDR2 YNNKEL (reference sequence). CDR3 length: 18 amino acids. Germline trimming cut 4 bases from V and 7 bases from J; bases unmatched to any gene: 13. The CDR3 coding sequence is TGTGCCAGCAGCCTTACTAGCGGGAGGGCGGGGTCACGAAATGAGCAGTTCTTC. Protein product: CASSLTSGRAGSRNEQFF.

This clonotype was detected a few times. The CDR3 loop reads CASTPGPYNEQFF. CDR3 coding DNA: TGTGCCAGCACCCCGGGCCCGTACAATGAGCAGTTCTTC. The rearrangement links TRBV12-3 or TRBV12-4 to TRBJ2-1, with no clear D. The germline V and J ends were trimmed by 7 bases and 4 bases, with 11 bases remaining between them. The CDR3 sequence is 13 residues long.

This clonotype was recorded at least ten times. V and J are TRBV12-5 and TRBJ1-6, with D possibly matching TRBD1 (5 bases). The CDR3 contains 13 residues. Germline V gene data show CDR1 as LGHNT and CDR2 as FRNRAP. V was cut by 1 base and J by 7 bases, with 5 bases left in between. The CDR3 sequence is CASGLEGNSPLHF. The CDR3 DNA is TGTGCTAGTGGTTTGGAGGGGAATTCACCCCTCCACTTT.

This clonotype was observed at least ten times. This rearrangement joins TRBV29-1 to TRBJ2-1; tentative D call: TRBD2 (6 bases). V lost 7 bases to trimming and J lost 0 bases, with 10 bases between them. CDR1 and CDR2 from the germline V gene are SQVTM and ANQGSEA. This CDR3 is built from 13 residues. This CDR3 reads CSAGADSYNEQFF. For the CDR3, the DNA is TGCAGCGCGGGAGCGGACTCCTACAATGAGCAGTTCTTC.

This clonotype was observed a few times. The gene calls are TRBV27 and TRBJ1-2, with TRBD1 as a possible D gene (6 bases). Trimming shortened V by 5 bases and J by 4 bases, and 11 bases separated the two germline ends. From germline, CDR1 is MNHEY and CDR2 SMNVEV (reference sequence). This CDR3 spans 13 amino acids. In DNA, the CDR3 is TGTGCCAGCAGTCTTAACAGGGCCTATGGCTACACCTTC. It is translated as CASSLNRAYGYTF.

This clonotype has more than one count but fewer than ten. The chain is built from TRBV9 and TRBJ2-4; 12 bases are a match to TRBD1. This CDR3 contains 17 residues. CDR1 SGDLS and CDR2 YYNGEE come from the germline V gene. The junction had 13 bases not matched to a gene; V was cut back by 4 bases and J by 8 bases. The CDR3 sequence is CASSPRAGTGGGDIQYF. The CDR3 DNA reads TGTGCCAGCAGCCCTAGAGCCGGGACAGGGGGCGGGGACATTCAGTACTTC.

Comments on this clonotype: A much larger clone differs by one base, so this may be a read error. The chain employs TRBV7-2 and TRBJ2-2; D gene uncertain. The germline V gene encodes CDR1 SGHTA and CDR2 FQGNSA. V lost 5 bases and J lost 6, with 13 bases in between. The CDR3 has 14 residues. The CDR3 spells CASSAVLNAGELFF. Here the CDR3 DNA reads TGTGCCAGCAGCGCCGTACTTAACGCCGGGGAGCTGTTTTTT.

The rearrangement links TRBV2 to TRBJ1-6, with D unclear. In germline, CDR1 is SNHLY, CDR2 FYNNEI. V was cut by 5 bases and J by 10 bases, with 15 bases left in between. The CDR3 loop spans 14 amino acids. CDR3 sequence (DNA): TGTGCCAGCAGTTTGGATTTTAAAGGCTCACCCCTCCACTTT. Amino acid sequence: CASSLDFKGSPLHF.

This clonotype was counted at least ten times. The CDR3, as DNA: TGTGCCAGTACCCCGACTAGCGGGAGGTATCTCTCCTACAATGAGCAGTTCTTC. This codes for CASTPTSGRYLSYNEQFF. The V call is TRBV19, the J call TRBJ2-1, with 13 bases aligning to TRBD2. The germline V gene has CDR1 LNHDA and CDR2 SQIVND (reference sequence). Trimming at V came to 7 bases and at J to 0 bases, leaving 9 bases not matched to a gene. This CDR3 has 18 residues.

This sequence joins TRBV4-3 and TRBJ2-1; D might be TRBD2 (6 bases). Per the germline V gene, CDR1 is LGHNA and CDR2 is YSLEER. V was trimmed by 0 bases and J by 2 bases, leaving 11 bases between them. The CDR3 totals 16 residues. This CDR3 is CASSQDTLAAYNEQFF. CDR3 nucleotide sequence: TGCGCCAGCAGCCAAGATACACTAGCTGCCTACAATGAGCAGTTCTTC.

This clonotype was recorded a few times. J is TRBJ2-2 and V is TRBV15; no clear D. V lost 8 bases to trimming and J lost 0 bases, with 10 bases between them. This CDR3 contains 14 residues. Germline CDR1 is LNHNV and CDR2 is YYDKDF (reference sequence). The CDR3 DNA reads TGTGCCACCCGCCCCCTTGCGAACACCGGGGAGCTGTTTTTT. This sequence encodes CATRPLANTGELFF.

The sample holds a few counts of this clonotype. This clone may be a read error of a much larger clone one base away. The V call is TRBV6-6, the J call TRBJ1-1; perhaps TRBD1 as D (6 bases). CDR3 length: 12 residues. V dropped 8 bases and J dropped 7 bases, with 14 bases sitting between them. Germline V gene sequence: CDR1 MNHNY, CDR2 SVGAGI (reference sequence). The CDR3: CASSYTGIEAFF. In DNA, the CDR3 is TGTGCCAGCTCATACACAGGGATTGAAGCTTTCTTT.

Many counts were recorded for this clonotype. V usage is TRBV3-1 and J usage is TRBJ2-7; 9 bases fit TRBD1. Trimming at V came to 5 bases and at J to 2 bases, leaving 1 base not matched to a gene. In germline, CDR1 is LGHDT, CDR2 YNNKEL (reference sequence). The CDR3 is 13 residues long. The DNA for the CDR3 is TGTGCCAGCAGCTGGGACAGGGCCTACGAGCAGTACTTC. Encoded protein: CASSWDRAYEQYF.

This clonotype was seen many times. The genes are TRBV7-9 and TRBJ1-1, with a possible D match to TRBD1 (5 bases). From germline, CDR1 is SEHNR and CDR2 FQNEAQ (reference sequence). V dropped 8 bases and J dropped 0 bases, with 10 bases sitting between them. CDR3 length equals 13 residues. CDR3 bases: TGTGCCAGCGGGGCGGTCGTGAACACTGAAGCTTTCTTT. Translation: CASGAVVNTEAFF. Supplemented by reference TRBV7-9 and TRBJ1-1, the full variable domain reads DTGVSQNPRHKITKRGQNVTFRCDPISEHNRLYWYRQTLGQGPEFLTYFQNEAQLEKSRLLSDRFSAERPKGSFSTLEIQRTEQGDSAMYLCASGAVVNTEAFFGQGTRLTVV.

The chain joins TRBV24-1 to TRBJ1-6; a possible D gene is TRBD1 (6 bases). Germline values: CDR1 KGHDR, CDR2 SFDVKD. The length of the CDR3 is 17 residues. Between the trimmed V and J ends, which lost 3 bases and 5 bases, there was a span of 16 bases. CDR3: CATSDQETGRHNSPLHF. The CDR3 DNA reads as TGTGCCACCAGTGATCAAGAGACAGGTCGCCATAATTCACCCCTCCACTTT.